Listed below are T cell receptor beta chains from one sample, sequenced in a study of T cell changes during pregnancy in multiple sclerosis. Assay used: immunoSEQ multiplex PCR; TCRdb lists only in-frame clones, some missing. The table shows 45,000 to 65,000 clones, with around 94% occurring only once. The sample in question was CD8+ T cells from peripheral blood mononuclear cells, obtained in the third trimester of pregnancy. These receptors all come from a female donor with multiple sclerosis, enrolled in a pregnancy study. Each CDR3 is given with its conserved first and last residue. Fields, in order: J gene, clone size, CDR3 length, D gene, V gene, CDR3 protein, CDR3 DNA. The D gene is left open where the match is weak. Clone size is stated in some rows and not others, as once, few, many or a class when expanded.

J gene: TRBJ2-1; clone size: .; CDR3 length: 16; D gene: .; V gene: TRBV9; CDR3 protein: CASSVDERSSYNEQFF; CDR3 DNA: TGTGCCAGCAGCGTAGATGAGCGAAGCTCCTACAATGAGCAGTTCTTC
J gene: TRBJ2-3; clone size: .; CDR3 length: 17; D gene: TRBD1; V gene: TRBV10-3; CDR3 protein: CAISESGGTGETDTQYF; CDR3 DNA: TGTGCCATCAGTGAGTCAGGCGGGACAGGGGAGACAGATACGCAGTATTTT
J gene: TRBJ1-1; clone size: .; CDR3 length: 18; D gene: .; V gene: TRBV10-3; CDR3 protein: CAISAPGSMGASNTEAFF; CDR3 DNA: TGTGCCATCAGTGCCCCTGGGTCTATGGGGGCTTCGAACACTGAAGCTTTCTTT
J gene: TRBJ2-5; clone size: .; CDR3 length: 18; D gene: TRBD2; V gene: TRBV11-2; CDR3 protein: CASSLGAGGPRPQETQYF; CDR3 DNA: TGTGCCAGCAGCTTAGGGGCGGGAGGGCCCAGGCCCCAAGAGACCCAGTACTTC
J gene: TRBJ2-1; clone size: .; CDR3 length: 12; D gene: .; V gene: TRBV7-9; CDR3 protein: CASSLGQVIQFF; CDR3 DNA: TGTGCCAGCAGCTTAGGACAGGTCATACAGTTCTTC
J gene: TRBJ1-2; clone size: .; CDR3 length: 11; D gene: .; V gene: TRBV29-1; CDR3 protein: CSGSDNYGYTF; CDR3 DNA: TGCAGCGGCTCAGATAACTATGGCTACACCTTC
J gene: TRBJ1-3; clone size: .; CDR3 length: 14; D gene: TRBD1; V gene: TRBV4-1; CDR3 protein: CASSQTGVGNTIYF; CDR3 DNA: TGCGCCAGCAGCCAGACAGGGGTTGGAAACACCATATATTTT
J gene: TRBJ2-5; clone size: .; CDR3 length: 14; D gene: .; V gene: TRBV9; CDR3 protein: CASSGNRVQETQYF; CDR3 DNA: TGTGCCAGCAGCGGGAACAGGGTACAAGAGACCCAGTACTTC
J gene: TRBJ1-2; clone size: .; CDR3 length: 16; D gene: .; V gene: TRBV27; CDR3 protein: CASSLFPAGTTYGYTF; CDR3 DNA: TGTGCCAGCAGTCTCTTCCCCGCAGGGACAACCTATGGCTACACCTTC
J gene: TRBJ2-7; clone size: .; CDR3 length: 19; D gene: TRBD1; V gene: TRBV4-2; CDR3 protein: CASSQDDPGQGAESYEQYF; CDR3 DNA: TGTGCCAGCAGCCAAGATGACCCGGGACAGGGGGCGGAATCCTACGAGCAGTACTTC
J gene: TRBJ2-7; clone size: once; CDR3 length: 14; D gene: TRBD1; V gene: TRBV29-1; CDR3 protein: CSAESGTGGYEQYF; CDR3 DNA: TGCAGCGCCGAATCCGGGACAGGGGGCTACGAGCAGTACTTC
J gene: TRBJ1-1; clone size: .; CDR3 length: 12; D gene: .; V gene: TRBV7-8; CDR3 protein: CASTSSDTEAFF; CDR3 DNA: TGTGCCAGCACCTCTTCCGACACTGAAGCTTTCTTT